The present TCR beta chain was sequenced within a study of shared clonotypes between healthy human individuals. General study points: Researchers sampled blood only, noting tissue repertoires likely differ. Naive CD4 clonotypes were shared across a handful of donors at roughly 5%.

The CDR3 is 17 residues long. With V trimmed by 3 bases and J by 9 bases, 18 bases remained unmatched. The V gene's germline CDR1 is SGHRS and CDR2 YFSETQ. Of note for this clone: What it recognizes is unknown.

Profiling relied on immunoSEQ multiplex PCR, and the TCRdb table lists in-frame clones only, not all of them. The table shows millions of clones, with over 90% occurring only once. Sequencing was done on a sample of naive CD4+ T cells from PBMCs. The subset: CD45RA+ positively selected. The TCR sequence derives from a man aged 18 to 29 in good health. Some clones in this sample may be carry-over from other donors' samples. J is TRBJ2-1 and V is TRBV5-1; TRBD2 agrees at 7 bases. Written as DNA, the CDR3 is TGCGCCAGCAGCTCCTACGGGGCGGGAGAGCTTGGGGGTGAGCAGTTCTTC. Its protein product is CASSSYGAGELGGEQFF. The whole variable domain, filled in from reference TRBV5-1 and TRBJ2-1, reads KAGVTQTPRYLIKTRGQQVTLSCSPISGHRSVSWYQQTPGQGLQFLFEYFSETQRNKGNFPGRFSGRQFSNSRSEMNVSTLELGDSALYLCASSSYGAGELGGEQFFGPGTRLTVL.